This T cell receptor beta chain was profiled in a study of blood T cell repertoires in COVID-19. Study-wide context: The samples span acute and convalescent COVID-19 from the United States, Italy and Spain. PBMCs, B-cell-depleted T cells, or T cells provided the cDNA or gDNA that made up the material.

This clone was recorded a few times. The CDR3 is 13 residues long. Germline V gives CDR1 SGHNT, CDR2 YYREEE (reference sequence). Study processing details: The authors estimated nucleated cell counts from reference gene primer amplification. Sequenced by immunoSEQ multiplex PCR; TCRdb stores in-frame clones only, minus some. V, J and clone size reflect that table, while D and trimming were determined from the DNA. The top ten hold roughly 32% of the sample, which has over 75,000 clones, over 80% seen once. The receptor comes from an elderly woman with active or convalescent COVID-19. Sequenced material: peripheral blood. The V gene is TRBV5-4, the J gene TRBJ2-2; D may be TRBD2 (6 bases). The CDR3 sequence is CAIGASVTGELFF. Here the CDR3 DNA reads TGTGCGATAGGGGCTAGCGTCACCGGGGAGCTGTTTTTT.